Reported below is one TCR beta chain. It was during active infection that Seattle patients were enrolled and then longitudinally followed. This sample was taken from a study of blood T cell repertoires in COVID-19. On the study more broadly: The origin of the acute and convalescent COVID-19 samples was the United States, Italy and Spain. In each case, the material was cDNA or gDNA derived from T cells, B-cell-depleted T cells, or PBMCs.

V lost 6 bases to trimming and J lost 8 bases, with 16 bases between them. CDR3 length: 13 amino acids. Germline-derived CDR1 and CDR2 are MDHEN and SYDVKM. Authors' data handling: Amplification of reference gene primers was used by the study to estimate nucleated cell counts. Clones were sequenced by immunoSEQ multiplex PCR, and TCRdb holds only the in-frame ones, with some missing. V, J and clone size are those of that table, while D and trimming were read from the DNA. The data contain 250,000 to 300,000 clones, about 90% of them singletons. The genes are TRBV28 and TRBJ1-2; maybe TRBD1 (6 bases). The source of this sequence is a woman under 40 with COVID-19, enrolled during active disease. Sequencing used peripheral blood. This chain's CDR3 is CASSPRGAWGYTF. The CDR3 nucleotides read TGTGCCAGCAGCCCCCGGGGGGCGTGGGGCTACACCTTC.